This T cell receptor beta chain was retrieved from a study of cytomegalovirus exposure and HLA in healthy donors. About the study: Across 350 to 500 genotyped donors, 81% landed in the Caucasian-associated ancestry cluster.

60 Vbeta and 13 Jbeta primers were used in PCR. Libraries were prepared by immunoSEQ multiplex PCR; TCRdb keeps only in-frame clonotypes and omits some of them. The sample records about 100,000 clones, 65% to 85% being singletons. Notes on this clone: In the same sample, other DNA sequences code for this CDR3.

With 2 bases removed from V and 1 base from J, the gap between germline ends came to 6 bases. Germline V lookup: CDR1 SGDLS, CDR2 YYNGEE. The CDR3 is 13 amino acids. The receptor comes from a woman aged 40-49 years in good health and CMV-seronegative. The sequencing sample was made of PBMCs. The chain couples TRBV9 to TRBJ1-1, with D uncertain. The CDR3 loop reads CASSVARNTEAFF. CDR3 in DNA: TGTGCCAGCAGCGTGGCTCGGAACACTGAAGCTTTCTTT.